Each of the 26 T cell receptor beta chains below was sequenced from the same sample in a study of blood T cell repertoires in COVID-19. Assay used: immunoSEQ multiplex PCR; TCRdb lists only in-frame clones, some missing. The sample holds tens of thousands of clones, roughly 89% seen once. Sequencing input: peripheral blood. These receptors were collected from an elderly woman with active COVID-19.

The CDR3: CASSPFRLARLQETQYF. CDR3 sequence (DNA): TGTGCCAGCAGCCCTTTCCGACTAGCGAGGTTACAAGAGACCCAGTACTTC. V and J are TRBV5-4 and TRBJ2-5; TRBD2 matches 8 bases. The CDR3 runs 17 residues. Germline CDR1 is SGHNT and CDR2 is YYREEE (reference sequence). After removal of 4 bases from V and 2 bases from J, the junction contained 13 bases not matched to a gene.

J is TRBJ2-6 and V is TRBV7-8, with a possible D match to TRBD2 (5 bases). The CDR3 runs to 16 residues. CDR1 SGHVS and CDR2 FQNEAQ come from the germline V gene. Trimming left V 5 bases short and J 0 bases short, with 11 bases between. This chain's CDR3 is CASSRESGSGANVLTF. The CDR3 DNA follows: TGTGCCAGCAGCCGGGAATCGGGCTCTGGGGCCAACGTCCTGACTTTC.

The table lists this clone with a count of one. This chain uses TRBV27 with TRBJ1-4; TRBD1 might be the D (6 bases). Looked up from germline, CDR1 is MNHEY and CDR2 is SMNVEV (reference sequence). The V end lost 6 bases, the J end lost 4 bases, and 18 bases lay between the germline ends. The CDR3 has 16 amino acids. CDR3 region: CASSTYPGQINEKLFF. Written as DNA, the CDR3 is TGTGCCAGCAGCACCTATCCGGGACAAATTAATGAAAAACTGTTTTTT.

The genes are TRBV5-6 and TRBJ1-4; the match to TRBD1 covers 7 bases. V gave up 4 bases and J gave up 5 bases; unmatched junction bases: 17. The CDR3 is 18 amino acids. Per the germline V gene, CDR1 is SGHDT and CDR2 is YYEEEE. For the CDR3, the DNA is TGTGCCAGCAGCCTCTGGACAGGTACTGCCGAGGAGAATGAAAAACTGTTTTTT. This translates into CASSLWTGTAEENEKLFF.

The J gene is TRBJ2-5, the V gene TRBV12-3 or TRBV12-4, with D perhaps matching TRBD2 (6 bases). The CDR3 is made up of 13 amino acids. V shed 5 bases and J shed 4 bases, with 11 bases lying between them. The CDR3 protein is CASSRELGETQYF. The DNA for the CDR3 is TGTGCCAGCAGTCGGGAGTTAGGAGAGACCCAGTACTTC.

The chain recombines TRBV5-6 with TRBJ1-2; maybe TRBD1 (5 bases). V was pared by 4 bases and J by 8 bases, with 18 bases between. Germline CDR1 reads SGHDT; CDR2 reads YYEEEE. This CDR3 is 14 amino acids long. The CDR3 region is CASSPDIYLGGYTF. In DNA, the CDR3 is TGTGCCAGCAGCCCGGACATTTACTTGGGCGGCTACACCTTC.

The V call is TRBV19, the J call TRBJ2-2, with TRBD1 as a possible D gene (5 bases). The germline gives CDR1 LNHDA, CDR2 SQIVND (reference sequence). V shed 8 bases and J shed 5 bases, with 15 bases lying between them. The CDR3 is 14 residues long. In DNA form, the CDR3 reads TGTGCCAGTTACGACAGAAAGACAACCGGGGAGCTGTTTTTT. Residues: CASYDRKTTGELFF.

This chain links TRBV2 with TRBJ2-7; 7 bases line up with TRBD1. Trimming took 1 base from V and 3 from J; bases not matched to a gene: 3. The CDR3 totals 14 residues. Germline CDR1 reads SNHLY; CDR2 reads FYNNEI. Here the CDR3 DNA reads TGTGCCAGCAGTGAAGGGGCAGGGGGCTACGAGCAGTACTTC. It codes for CASSEGAGGYEQYF.

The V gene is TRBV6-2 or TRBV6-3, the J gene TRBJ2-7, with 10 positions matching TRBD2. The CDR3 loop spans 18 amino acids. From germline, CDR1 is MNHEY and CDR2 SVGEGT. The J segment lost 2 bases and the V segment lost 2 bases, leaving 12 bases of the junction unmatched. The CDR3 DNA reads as TGTGCCAGCAGTTACGGGTCTAGCGGGAGCCGGGTGCCCTACGAGCAGTACTTC. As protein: CASSYGSSGSRVPYEQYF.

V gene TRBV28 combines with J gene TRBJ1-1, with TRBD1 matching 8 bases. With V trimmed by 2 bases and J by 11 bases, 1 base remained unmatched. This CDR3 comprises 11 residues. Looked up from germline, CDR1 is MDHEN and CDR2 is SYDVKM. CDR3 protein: CASSLGQGAFF. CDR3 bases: TGTGCCAGCAGTTTAGGACAGGGTGCTTTCTTT.

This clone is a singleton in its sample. For the CDR3, the DNA is TGTGCCAGCTCCCGGACAGGGGGCACAGATACGCAGTATTTT. Translated, it gives CASSRTGGTDTQYF. The chain combines TRBV18 with TRBJ2-3, with 9 bases aligning to TRBD1. Germline V lookup: CDR1 KGHSH, CDR2 LQKENI. V trimming: 6 bases; J trimming: 1 base; junction bases outside the gene matches: 2. The CDR3 length is 14 residues.

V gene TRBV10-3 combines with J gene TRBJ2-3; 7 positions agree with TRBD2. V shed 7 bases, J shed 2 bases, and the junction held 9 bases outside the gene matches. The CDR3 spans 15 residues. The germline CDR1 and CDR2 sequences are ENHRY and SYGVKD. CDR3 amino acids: CAITEASGYTDTQYF. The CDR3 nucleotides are TGTGCCATCACGGAAGCTAGCGGATACACAGATACGCAGTATTTT.

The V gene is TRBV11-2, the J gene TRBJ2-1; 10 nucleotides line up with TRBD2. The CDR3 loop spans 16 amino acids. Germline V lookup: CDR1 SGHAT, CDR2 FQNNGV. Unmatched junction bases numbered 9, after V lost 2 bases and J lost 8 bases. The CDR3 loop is CASSLWSSGRSHEQFF. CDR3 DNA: TGTGCCAGCAGCTTATGGAGTAGCGGGAGGTCGCATGAGCAGTTCTTC.

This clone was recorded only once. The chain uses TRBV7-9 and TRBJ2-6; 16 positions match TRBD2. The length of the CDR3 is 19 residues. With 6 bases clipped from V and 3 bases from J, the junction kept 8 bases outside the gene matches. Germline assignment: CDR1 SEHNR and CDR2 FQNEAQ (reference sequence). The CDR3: CASRQPGLAGGYGANVLTF. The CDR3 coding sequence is TGTGCCAGCAGGCAGCCGGGACTAGCGGGAGGGTATGGGGCCAACGTCCTGACTTTC.

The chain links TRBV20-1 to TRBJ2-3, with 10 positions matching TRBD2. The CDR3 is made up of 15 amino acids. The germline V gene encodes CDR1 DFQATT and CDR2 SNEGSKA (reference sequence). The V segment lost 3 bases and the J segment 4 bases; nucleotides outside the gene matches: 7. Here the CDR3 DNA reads TGCAGTGCTAGTCTGGCTAGCGGGAGTTCAGATACGCAGTATTTT. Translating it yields CSASLASGSSDTQYF.

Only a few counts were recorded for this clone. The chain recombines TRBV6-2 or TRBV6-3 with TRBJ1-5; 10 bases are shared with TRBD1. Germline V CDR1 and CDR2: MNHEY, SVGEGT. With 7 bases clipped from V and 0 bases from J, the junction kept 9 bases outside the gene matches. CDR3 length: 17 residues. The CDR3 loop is CASNPGQGPYSNQPQHF. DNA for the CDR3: TGTGCCAGCAACCCGGGACAGGGGCCTTATAGCAATCAGCCCCAGCATTTT.

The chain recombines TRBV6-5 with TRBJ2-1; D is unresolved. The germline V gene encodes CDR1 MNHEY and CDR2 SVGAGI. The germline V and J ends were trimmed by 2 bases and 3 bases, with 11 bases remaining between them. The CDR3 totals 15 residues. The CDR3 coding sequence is TGTGCCAGCAGTTACCGTCCAGGTGGCTACAATGAGCAGTTCTTC. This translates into CASSYRPGGYNEQFF.

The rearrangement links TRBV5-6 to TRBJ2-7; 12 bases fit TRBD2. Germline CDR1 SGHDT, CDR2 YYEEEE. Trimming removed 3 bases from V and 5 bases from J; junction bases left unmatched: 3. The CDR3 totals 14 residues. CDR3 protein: CASSSLAGGDEQYF. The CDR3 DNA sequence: TGTGCCAGCAGCTCGCTAGCGGGAGGGGACGAGCAGTACTTC.

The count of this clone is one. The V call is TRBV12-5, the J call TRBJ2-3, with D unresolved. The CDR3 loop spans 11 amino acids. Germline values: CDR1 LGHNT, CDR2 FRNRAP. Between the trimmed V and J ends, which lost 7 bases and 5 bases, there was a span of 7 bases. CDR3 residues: CASARGDTQYF. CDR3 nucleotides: TGTGCTAGTGCCCGAGGAGATACGCAGTATTTT.

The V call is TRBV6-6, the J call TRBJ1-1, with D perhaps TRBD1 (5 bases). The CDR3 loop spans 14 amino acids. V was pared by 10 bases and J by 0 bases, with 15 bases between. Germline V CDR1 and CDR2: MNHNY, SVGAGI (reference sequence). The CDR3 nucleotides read TGTGCCACCACGAGCAGGGCCCTGAACACTGAAGCTTTCTTT. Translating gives CATTSRALNTEAFF.

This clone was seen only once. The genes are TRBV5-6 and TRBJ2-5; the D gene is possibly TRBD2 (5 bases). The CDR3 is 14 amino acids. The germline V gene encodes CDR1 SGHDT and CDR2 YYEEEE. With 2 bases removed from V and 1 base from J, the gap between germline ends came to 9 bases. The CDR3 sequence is CASSFAGIQETQYF. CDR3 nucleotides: TGTGCCAGCAGCTTCGCGGGTATCCAAGAGACCCAGTACTTC.

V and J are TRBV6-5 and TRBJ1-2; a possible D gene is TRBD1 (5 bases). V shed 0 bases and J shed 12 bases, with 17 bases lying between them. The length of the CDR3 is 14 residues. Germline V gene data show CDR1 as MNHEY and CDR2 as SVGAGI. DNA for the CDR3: TGTGCCAGCAGTTACTCGAATTCTGGGCAGGGCCACACCTTC. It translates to CASSYSNSGQGHTF.

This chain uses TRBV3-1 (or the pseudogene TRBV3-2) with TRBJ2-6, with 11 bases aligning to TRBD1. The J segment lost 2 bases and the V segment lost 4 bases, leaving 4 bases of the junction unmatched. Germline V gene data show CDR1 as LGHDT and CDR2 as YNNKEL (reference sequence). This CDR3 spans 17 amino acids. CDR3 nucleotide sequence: TGTGCCAGCAGCCGGCGGACAGGGGGCGCTGGGGCCAACGTCCTGACTTTC. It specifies CASSRRTGGAGANVLTF.

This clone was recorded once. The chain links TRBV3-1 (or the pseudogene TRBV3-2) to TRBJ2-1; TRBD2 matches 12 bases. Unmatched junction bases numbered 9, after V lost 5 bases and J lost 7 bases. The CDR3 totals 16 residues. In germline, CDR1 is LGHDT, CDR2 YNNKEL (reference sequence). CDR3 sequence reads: CASSSPTSGSWNEQFF. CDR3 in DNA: TGTGCCAGCAGCTCCCCGACTAGCGGGAGTTGGAATGAGCAGTTCTTC.

CDR3 residues: CASSGSPLANEKLFF. The CDR3 DNA follows: TGCGCCAGCAGCGGTTCCCCACTCGCTAATGAAAAACTGTTTTTT. This chain uses TRBV5-1 with TRBJ1-4; D not certain. The V end lost 4 bases, the J end lost 3 bases, and 13 bases lay between the germline ends. This CDR3 contains 15 residues. Germline CDR1 is SGHRS and CDR2 is YFSETQ. Together with reference TRBV5-1 and TRBJ1-4, the CDR3 gives the full variable domain: KAGVTQTPRYLIKTRGQQVTLSCSPISGHRSVSWYQQTPGQGLQFLFEYFSETQRNKGNFPGRFSGRQFSNSRSEMNVSTLELGDSALYLCASSGSPLANEKLFFGSGTQLSVL.

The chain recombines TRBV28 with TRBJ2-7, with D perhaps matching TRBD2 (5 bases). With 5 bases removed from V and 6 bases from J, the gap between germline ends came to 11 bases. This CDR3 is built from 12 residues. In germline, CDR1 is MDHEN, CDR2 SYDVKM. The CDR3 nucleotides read TGTGCCAGCAGTATTCTAAGCGGCGAGCAGTACTTC. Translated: CASSILSGEQYF.